This is a list of T cell receptor beta chains from one sample in a study of cytomegalovirus exposure and HLA in healthy donors. The data were produced by immunoSEQ multiplex PCR, yet TCRdb's version contains in-frame clones alone and is incomplete. Among roughly 130,000 clones listed, roughly 80% were seen once. Sequencing used PBMCs. The receptors stem from a man aged 25 to 45 in good health and CMV-seronegative. Each CDR3 is given with its conserved first and last residue. D genes are given only for firm matches. A row's size may be missing; if present it is once, few, many or a size class.

D gene: TRBD1
V gene: TRBV29-1
J gene: TRBJ2-2
clone size: few
CDR3 length: 14
CDR3 DNA: TGCAGCGTTCACCGGACAGGGTGGCCCGGGGAGCTGTTTTTT
CDR3 protein: CSVHRTGWPGELFF

D gene: .
V gene: TRBV10-3
J gene: TRBJ2-1
clone size: .
CDR3 length: 15
CDR3 DNA: TGTGCCATCAGTGAAAGCGGTAGCTCCTACAATGAGCAGTTCTTC
CDR3 protein: CAISESGSSYNEQFF

D gene: .
V gene: TRBV30
J gene: TRBJ2-7
clone size: .
CDR3 length: 18
CDR3 DNA: TGTGCCTGGAGTGTAGGGCAGGGTCGAGCCCTAGCGACCTACGAGCAGTACTTC
CDR3 protein: CAWSVGQGRALATYEQYF

D gene: .
V gene: TRBV7-2
J gene: TRBJ2-7
clone size: .
CDR3 length: 14
CDR3 DNA: TGTGCCAGCAGCGAACAGGTTGCCTCCTACGAGCAGTACTTC
CDR3 protein: CASSEQVASYEQYF

D gene: TRBD1
V gene: TRBV6-5
J gene: TRBJ1-3
clone size: .
CDR3 length: 16
CDR3 DNA: TGTGCCAGCAGTTCCTCCCCCGGACAGGCTGGAAACACCATATATTTT
CDR3 protein: CASSSSPGQAGNTIYF

D gene: TRBD1
V gene: TRBV5-1
J gene: TRBJ2-2
clone size: .
CDR3 length: 14
CDR3 DNA: TGCGCCAGTACGACAGGGGGTAACACCGGGGAGCTGTTTTTT
CDR3 protein: CASTTGGNTGELFF

D gene: .
V gene: TRBV6-1
J gene: TRBJ2-5
clone size: .
CDR3 length: 12
CDR3 DNA: TGTGCCAGCAGGCACACCGTAGAGACCCAGTACTTC
CDR3 protein: CASRHTVETQYF

D gene: .
V gene: TRBV4-3
J gene: TRBJ1-1
clone size: .
CDR3 length: 13
CDR3 DNA: TGCGCCAGCAGCCAAGATAGGGAGGGCACGTCTTTCTTT
CDR3 protein: CASSQDREGTSFF

D gene: TRBD1
V gene: TRBV7-9
J gene: TRBJ1-1
clone size: .
CDR3 length: 16
CDR3 DNA: TGTGCCAGCAGCACCTGGACAGGGGGCATGAACACTGAAGCTTTCTTT
CDR3 protein: CASSTWTGGMNTEAFF

D gene: TRBD1
V gene: TRBV27
J gene: TRBJ2-3
clone size: .
CDR3 length: 17
CDR3 DNA: TGTGCCAGCAGTCTAAGCGGGACAGGGCGATCCACAGATACGCAGTATTTT
CDR3 protein: CASSLSGTGRSTDTQYF

D gene: TRBD1
V gene: TRBV28
J gene: TRBJ1-2
clone size: .
CDR3 length: 13
CDR3 DNA: TGTGCCAGCAGGCCGACAGGGAACTATGGCTACACCTTC
CDR3 protein: CASRPTGNYGYTF

D gene: TRBD1
V gene: TRBV13
J gene: TRBJ1-6
clone size: .
CDR3 length: 17
CDR3 DNA: TGTGCCAGCAGCTTACAGGGGGGAAGCTCCTATAATTCACCCCTCCACTTT
CDR3 protein: CASSLQGGSSYNSPLHF

D gene: .
V gene: TRBV28
J gene: TRBJ2-7
clone size: .
CDR3 length: 14
CDR3 DNA: TGTGCCAGCAGTTTACCCTACAGTAACTCCGAGCAGTACTTC
CDR3 protein: CASSLPYSNSEQYF

D gene: TRBD2
V gene: TRBV19
J gene: TRBJ2-2
clone size: .
CDR3 length: 17
CDR3 DNA: TGTGCCAGTAGTCCCAGAAAGCGGGGGGGGAACACCGGGGAGCTGTTTTTT
CDR3 protein: CASSPRKRGGNTGELFF

D gene: .
V gene: TRBV10-2
J gene: TRBJ1-3
clone size: .
CDR3 length: 14
CDR3 DNA: TGCGCCAGCAGCCTACAGGGCCAGGGGAGAACCATATATTTT
CDR3 protein: CASSLQGQGRTIYF

D gene: .
V gene: TRBV11-3
J gene: TRBJ2-3
clone size: .
CDR3 length: 18
CDR3 DNA: TGTGCCAGCAGCTTATCCCTTGGGATAGGGAGAGGATCAGATACGCAGTATTTT
CDR3 protein: CASSLSLGIGRGSDTQYF

D gene: TRBD1
V gene: TRBV28
J gene: TRBJ2-7
clone size: .
CDR3 length: 17
CDR3 DNA: TGTGCCAGCAGTTTTGATCGGCGGGGACAGGGATGGAACGAGCAGTACTTC
CDR3 protein: CASSFDRRGQGWNEQYF

D gene: TRBD2
V gene: TRBV10-3
J gene: TRBJ2-3
clone size: .
CDR3 length: 15
CDR3 DNA: TGTGCCATCCGGGACAGCGGGGGGGAAACAGATACGCAGTATTTT
CDR3 protein: CAIRDSGGETDTQYF

D gene: TRBD2
V gene: TRBV27
J gene: TRBJ2-1
clone size: .
CDR3 length: 18
CDR3 DNA: TGTGCCAGCAGTCCCTTGACTAGCGGGGGGGCTAATAACAATGAGCAGTTCTTC
CDR3 protein: CASSPLTSGGANNNEQFF

D gene: TRBD2
V gene: TRBV7-9
J gene: TRBJ2-3
clone size: once
CDR3 length: 15
CDR3 DNA: TGTGCCAGCAGCCCTTCGGCGGGGGGGGGTGTTACGCAGTATTTT
CDR3 protein: CASSPSAGGGVTQYF

D gene: TRBD2
V gene: TRBV2
J gene: TRBJ2-1
clone size: .
CDR3 length: 16
CDR3 DNA: TGTGCCAGCAGTGGGGGGAGCGGGGGTCCCGACAATGAGCAGTTCTTC
CDR3 protein: CASSGGSGGPDNEQFF

D gene: TRBD2
V gene: TRBV30
J gene: TRBJ2-4
clone size: .
CDR3 length: 19
CDR3 DNA: TGTGCCTGGAGTGTACTGAGCGGGGGGGCGAAAAGGTCCAAAAACATTCAGTACTTC
CDR3 protein: CAWSVLSGGAKRSKNIQYF

D gene: TRBD1
V gene: TRBV11-2
J gene: TRBJ1-1
clone size: .
CDR3 length: 17
CDR3 DNA: TGTGCCAGCAGCTTGATCGAGGGACAGGGGGTGAACACTGAAGCTTTCTTT
CDR3 protein: CASSLIEGQGVNTEAFF

D gene: .
V gene: TRBV7-2
J gene: TRBJ1-4
clone size: once
CDR3 length: 14
CDR3 DNA: TGTGCCAGCAGCTCCAGGGGCTTTAATGAAAAACTGTTTTTT
CDR3 protein: CASSSRGFNEKLFF

D gene: .
V gene: TRBV5-1
J gene: TRBJ2-2
clone size: .
CDR3 length: 14
CDR3 DNA: TGCGCCAGCTCCGAGACAGGGAACACCGGGGAGCTGTTTTTT
CDR3 protein: CASSETGNTGELFF

D gene: .
V gene: TRBV18
J gene: TRBJ1-4
clone size: .
CDR3 length: 18
CDR3 DNA: TGTGCCAGCTCACCCCTCCCTGGGGCGACATCAACTAATGAAAAACTGTTTTTT
CDR3 protein: CASSPLPGATSTNEKLFF